Each of the 14 T cell receptor beta chains below was sequenced from the same sample in a study of molecular identifiers for immune sequencing clone quantification. TCRdb reprocessed the PCR reads with MiXCR, giving one entry per CDR3 protein. Among hundreds of thousands of distinct CDR3 sequences listed, roughly 23% were seen once. The sequencing input was naive CD8+ T cells from blood, with Jurkat cell RNA spiked in. Documented subset: FACS-sorted CD8+CD4-CCR7+CD45RA+ naive T cells. Receptors originate from a human donor in good health. Some libraries in this study had Jurkat cell RNA spiked in.

This clonotype was observed many times. The rearrangement joins TRBV30 to TRBJ2-3, with a tentative D call TRBD1 (7 bases). The CDR3 covers 15 residues. CDR1 and CDR2 (germline): GTSNPN, SVGIG (reference sequence). The V end lost 0 bases, the J end lost 2 bases, and 12 bases lay between the germline ends. The CDR3 DNA reads TGTGCCTGGAGTGTCGCAGGGGGGTACACAGATACGCAGTATTTT. Its translation is CAWSVAGGYTDTQYF.

This clonotype turned up a few times. CDR3 loop: CASRLDYPRADTQYF. The CDR3 coding sequence is TGTGCCAGCAGGCTGGATTACCCTAGGGCAGATACGCAGTATTTT. The chain recombines TRBV12-3 or TRBV12-4 with TRBJ2-3; no clear D. This CDR3 comprises 15 residues. Between the trimmed V and J ends, which lost 6 bases and 4 bases, there was a span of 17 bases.

The table lists this clonotype with many counts. The rearrangement uses TRBV28 and TRBJ2-7; D remains ambiguous. The CDR3 length is 15 residues. Trimming pared 6 bases from V and 5 bases from J, leaving 20 bases between. CDR1 and CDR2 (germline): MDHEN, SYDVKM. CDR3 protein: CASSSRPAVHHEQYF. In DNA form, the CDR3 reads TGTGCCAGCAGCTCCAGGCCTGCCGTCCACCACGAGCAGTACTTC.

In regard to this clonotype: Possible read error: a much larger clone is one base away. The CDR3 ends on some other residue instead of the conserved phenylalanine or tryptophan, so this is likely a read error. The chain has TRBV7-2 and TRBJ2-1, with 9 bases fitting TRBD1. The CDR3 runs 15 residues. The J segment lost 6 bases and the V segment lost 4 bases, leaving 7 bases of the junction unmatched. Germline-derived CDR1 and CDR2 are SGHTA and FQGNSA. The DNA for the CDR3 is TGTGCCAGCAGCTCAAGACAGGGGGAGGTCAATGAGCAGTTCGTC. It is translated as CASSSRQGEVNEQFV.

As for this clonotype: A single base separates this from a much larger clone, so it may be a read error. The chain combines TRBV29-1 with TRBJ2-3; 8 bases line up with TRBD1. J was trimmed by 7 bases and V by 7 bases; bases with no gene match: 10. This CDR3 spans 13 amino acids. CDR1 and CDR2 from the germline V gene are SQVTM and ANQGSEA. This CDR3 is CSGLQGGLNTQYF. DNA for the CDR3: TGCAGCGGCTTACAGGGGGGCTTGAATACGCAGTATTTT.

This clonotype was detected many times. V usage is TRBV6-6 and J usage is TRBJ2-7; no reliable D call. The CDR3 covers 11 residues. Germline CDR1 is MNHNY and CDR2 is SVGAGI (reference sequence). The V end lost 5 bases, the J end lost 6 bases, and 8 bases lay between the germline ends. The CDR3, as DNA: TGTGCCAGCAGTCCCATGGGCGAGCAGTACTTC. Translation: CASSPMGEQYF.

This clonotype was picked up a small number of times. The V and J genes are TRBV9 and TRBJ1-5, with a possible D match to TRBD1 (6 bases). The germline V and J ends were trimmed by 4 bases and 3 bases, with 14 bases remaining between them. The CDR3 has 15 amino acids. Germline V gives CDR1 SGDLS, CDR2 YYNGEE. CDR3 region: CASSPDGTNNQPQHF. The DNA for the CDR3 is TGTGCCAGCAGCCCCGACGGGACAAACAATCAGCCCCAGCATTTT. The whole variable domain, remainder taken from reference TRBV9 and TRBJ1-5, is DSGVTQTPKHLITATGQRVTLRCSPRSGDLSVYWYQQSLDQGLQFLIQYYNGEERAKGNILERFSAQQFPDLHSELNLSSLELGDSALYFCASSPDGTNNQPQHFGDGTRLSIL.

V and J are TRBV24-1 and TRBJ2-1; no definite D call. Looked up from germline, CDR1 is KGHDR and CDR2 is SFDVKD. The length of the CDR3 is 16 residues. Trimming took off 2 bases at V and 4 bases at J, with 14 bases between the two ends. CDR3 sequence: CATSDWFGIVYNEQFF. CDR3 in DNA: TGTGCCACCAGTGATTGGTTTGGGATAGTTTACAATGAGCAGTTCTTC.

Regarding this clonotype: A read error may explain this, as a much larger clone is one base away. The gene calls are TRBV28 and TRBJ2-7; D tentatively fits TRBD1 or TRBD2 (5 bases each). The V end was cut by 3 bases, the J end by 9 bases, with 18 bases between. The CDR3 covers 14 residues. The germline CDR1 and CDR2 sequences are MDHEN and SYDVKM. The CDR3 loop is CASSLGLGVRAQYF. The CDR3 region has the DNA TGTGCCAGCAGTTTGGGGTTGGGGGTTCGCGCGCAGTACTTC.

This clonotype was seen many times. The chain uses TRBV19 and TRBJ2-7, with 7 bases fitting TRBD2. This CDR3 spans 15 amino acids. V shed 0 bases and J 3 bases; nucleotides not matched to a gene: 5. CDR1 LNHDA and CDR2 SQIVND come from the germline V gene (reference sequence). CDR3 sequence reads: CASSIEAGVIYEQYF. The CDR3 DNA reads as TGTGCCAGTAGTATAGAGGCGGGAGTGATCTACGAGCAGTACTTC.

Ten or more counts support this clonotype. The chain joins TRBV5-6 to TRBJ1-1, with 8 bases identical to TRBD1. V gave up 0 bases and J gave up 4 bases; unmatched junction bases: 5. CDR3 length: 15 amino acids. Per the germline V gene, CDR1 is SGHDT and CDR2 is YYEEEE. CDR3 nucleotide sequence: TGTGCCAGCAGCTTGGGGAGCAGGGGGCCCACTGAAGCTTTCTTT. Translation gives CASSLGSRGPTEAFF.

In its sample, this clonotype was seen a few times. CDR3: CSVRTDNYGYTF. CDR3 coding DNA: TGCAGTGTCCGGACAGATAACTATGGCTACACCTTC. The rearrangement uses TRBV20-1 and TRBJ1-2; D is possibly TRBD1 (6 bases). CDR3 length equals 12 residues. The V end lost 7 bases, the J end lost 1 base, and 10 bases lay between the germline ends. Germline V CDR1 and CDR2: DFQATT, SNEGSKA (reference sequence).

This clonotype appeared a few times. The chain joins TRBV19 to TRBJ2-3; D is ambiguous. The CDR3 is 14 amino acids. Germline assignment: CDR1 LNHDA and CDR2 SQIVND (reference sequence). Between the trimmed V and J ends, which lost 3 bases and 1 base, there was a span of 8 bases. CDR3 in amino acids: CASSIWQGTDTQYF. CDR3 sequence (DNA): TGTGCCAGTAGTATTTGGCAGGGCACAGATACGCAGTATTTT.

The chain is built from TRBV2 and TRBJ2-5; D not certain. CDR1 and CDR2 (germline): SNHLY, FYNNEI. V lost 1 base to trimming and J lost 2 bases, with 8 bases between them. This CDR3 spans 14 amino acids. For the CDR3, the DNA is TGTGCCAGCAGTGAAGACGCAACACAAGAGACCCAGTACTTC. It encodes CASSEDATQETQYF.